The rows below give T cell receptor beta chains drawn from one sample of a study of regulatory T cells in long-lasting Graves disease. TCRdb ran MiXCR on the multiplex PCR reads and lists one entry per CDR3 protein. This table holds fewer than 450,000 distinct CDR3 sequences, around a quarter found once. This specimen consisted of peripheral blood mononuclear cells (PBMCs), obtained when the disease was refractory, from a patient treated with antithyroid drugs. Receptors originate from a female donor with Graves disease. The CDR3 runs from the conserved cysteine through the conserved F or W. The order of the fields is J gene, clone size, V gene, D gene, CDR3 protein, CDR3 DNA. D genes are given only for firm matches. Size is omitted from some rows. Given values are once, few, many or a class for expanded clones.

j_gene: TRBJ1-5
abundance: few
v_gene: TRBV29-1
d_gene: NA
CDR3aa: CSAQTDSNQPQHF
CDR3nt: TGCAGCGCCCAGACAGATAGCAATCAGCCCCAGCATTTT

j_gene: TRBJ1-1
abundance: few
v_gene: TRBV7-9
d_gene: NA
CDR3aa: CASSLSQGHTEAFF
CDR3nt: TGTGCCAGCAGCTTATCTCAGGGGCACACTGAAGCTTTCTTT

j_gene: TRBJ2-7
abundance: many
v_gene: TRBV6-2/TRBV6-3
d_gene: NA
CDR3aa: CASGARTYEQYF
CDR3nt: TGTGCCAGCGGGGCTCGCACCTACGAGCAGTACTTC

j_gene: TRBJ2-2
abundance: once
v_gene: TRBV5-1
d_gene: NA
CDR3aa: CASSTTEKNTGELFF
CDR3nt: TGCGCCAGCAGCACCACGGAGAAAAACACCGGGGAGCTGTTTTTT

j_gene: TRBJ1-4
abundance: many
v_gene: TRBV20-1
d_gene: NA
CDR3aa: CSARGFGGEKLFF
CDR3nt: TGCAGTGCTAGAGGGTTCGGGGGTGAAAAACTGTTTTTT

j_gene: TRBJ2-7
abundance: NA
v_gene: TRBV6-1
d_gene: TRBD2
CDR3aa: CASGGGIAGAYEQYF
CDR3nt: TGTGCCAGCGGAGGAGGAATAGCGGGAGCTTACGAGCAGTACTTC

j_gene: TRBJ2-7
abundance: few
v_gene: TRBV20-1
d_gene: NA
CDR3aa: CSARIRSYEQYF
CDR3nt: TGCAGTGCTAGGATACGCTCCTACGAGCAGTACTTC

j_gene: TRBJ1-2
abundance: many
v_gene: TRBV2
d_gene: NA
CDR3aa: CASSTSANYGYTF
CDR3nt: TGTGCCAGCAGCACTTCAGCTAACTATGGCTACACCTTC

j_gene: TRBJ2-7
abundance: few
v_gene: TRBV2
d_gene: NA
CDR3aa: CASAQDRINYEQYF
CDR3nt: TGTGCCAGCGCGCAGGATAGGATTAACTACGAGCAGTACTTC

j_gene: TRBJ2-5
abundance: NA
v_gene: TRBV29-1
d_gene: TRBD1
CDR3aa: CSARTGGEAIYQETQYF
CDR3nt: TGCAGCGCCCGAACAGGGGGCGAAGCCATCTACCAAGAGACCCAGTACTTC

j_gene: TRBJ2-1
abundance: NA
v_gene: TRBV12-3/TRBV12-4
d_gene: TRBD1
CDR3aa: CASSFGQESYNEQFF
CDR3nt: TGTGCCAGCAGTTTTGGACAGGAATCCTACAATGAGCAGTTCTTC

j_gene: TRBJ2-1
abundance: few
v_gene: TRBV9
d_gene: TRBD2
CDR3aa: CASSPSSGSGNEQFF
CDR3nt: TGTGCCAGCAGCCCTTCCAGCGGGAGTGGTAATGAGCAGTTCTTC

j_gene: TRBJ2-7
abundance: NA
v_gene: TRBV28
d_gene: NA
CDR3aa: CASRKEKATDEQYF
CDR3nt: TGTGCCAGCAGAAAGGAAAAGGCAACCGACGAGCAGTACTTC

j_gene: TRBJ1-5
abundance: NA
v_gene: TRBV12-3/TRBV12-4
d_gene: NA
CDR3aa: CASSKGRVEGNQPQHF
CDR3nt: TGTGCCAGCAGTAAAGGACGGGTTGAGGGGAATCAGCCCCAGCATTTT

j_gene: TRBJ2-2
abundance: NA
v_gene: TRBV6-1
d_gene: NA
CDR3aa: CAIPRGSANTGELFF
CDR3nt: TGTGCCATCCCGAGGGGCAGCGCGAACACCGGGGAGCTGTTTTTT

j_gene: TRBJ1-2
abundance: NA
v_gene: TRBV18
d_gene: NA
CDR3aa: CASSPPANNYGYTF
CDR3nt: TGTGCCAGCTCACCACCGGCCAATAACTATGGCTACACCTTC

j_gene: TRBJ2-1
abundance: few
v_gene: TRBV2
d_gene: NA
CDR3aa: CASSEITSSYNEQFF
CDR3nt: TGTGCCAGCAGTGAAATCACGAGCTCCTACAATGAGCAGTTCTTC

j_gene: TRBJ1-1
abundance: NA
v_gene: TRBV6-1
d_gene: NA
CDR3aa: CASPSGTEAFF
CDR3nt: TGTGCCAGCCCTTCGGGTACTGAAGCTTTCTTT

j_gene: TRBJ1-2
abundance: many
v_gene: TRBV2
d_gene: TRBD1
CDR3aa: CASSGTGIDYGYTF
CDR3nt: TGTGCCAGCAGCGGGACAGGGATCGACTATGGCTACACCTTC

j_gene: TRBJ1-2
abundance: NA
v_gene: TRBV18
d_gene: NA
CDR3aa: CASSPRTPDNESGYTF
CDR3nt: TGTGCCAGCTCACCCCGGACACCCGATAATGAATCTGGCTACACCTTC

j_gene: TRBJ2-4
abundance: few
v_gene: TRBV6-9
d_gene: NA
CDR3aa: CASSYSLLAKNIQYF
CDR3nt: TGTGCCAGCAGTTACAGCTTATTAGCCAAAAACATTCAGTACTTC

j_gene: TRBJ1-6
abundance: NA
v_gene: TRBV10-3
d_gene: NA
CDR3aa: CAISERVDSPLHF
CDR3nt: TGTGCCATCAGTGAGCGGGTGGATTCACCCCTCCACTTT

j_gene: TRBJ2-7
abundance: NA
v_gene: TRBV5-1
d_gene: NA
CDR3aa: CASRDQRGGSYEQYF
CDR3nt: TGCGCCAGCAGAGACCAACGCGGAGGGTCCTACGAGCAGTACTTC